Listed below are T cell receptor beta chains from one sample, sequenced in a study of cytomegalovirus exposure and HLA in healthy donors. Generated by immunoSEQ multiplex PCR, the TCRdb table keeps only in-frame clones and is missing some. The sample carries roughly 100,000 clones, more than 65% recorded once. The specimen sequenced was PBMCs. Every receptor here comes from a boy aged 5-17 years in good health and CMV-seronegative. Each CDR3 is given with its conserved first and last residue. Fields, in order: D gene, V gene, J gene, clone size, CDR3 DNA, CDR3 protein. The D gene is left open where the match is weak. Size is omitted from some rows. Given values are once, few, many or a class for expanded clones.

NA	TRBV7-9	TRBJ2-1	NA	TGTGCCAGCAGCTTAGGTAGGACTCACAATGAGCAGTTCTTC	CASSLGRTHNEQFF
TRBD1	TRBV28	TRBJ2-3	NA	TGTGCCAGCAGTTTGAGAGGGGGCGTTACAGATACGCAGTATTTT	CASSLRGGVTDTQYF
NA	TRBV4-2	TRBJ1-1	few	TGTGCCAGCAGCCAAGATACTCACACTGAAGCTTTCTTT	CASSQDTHTEAFF
NA	TRBV28	TRBJ1-1	once	TGTGCCAGCAGTCCGAACCACAGTCCTAAGAACACTGAAGCTTTCTTT	CASSPNHSPKNTEAFF
TRBD2	TRBV30	TRBJ2-5	NA	TGTGCCTGGACTAGCGGGAGCGAGACCCAGTACTTC	CAWTSGSETQYF
NA	TRBV9	TRBJ1-2	NA	TGTGCCAGCAGCGGATCACAGGGTAAAGGCTATGGCTACACCTTC	CASSGSQGKGYGYTF
TRBD1	TRBV7-9	TRBJ2-5	NA	TGTGCCAGCAGCTCCTCCGGGACAGGGAGGACCCAGTACTTC	CASSSSGTGRTQYF
TRBD1	TRBV30	TRBJ1-2	NA	TGTGCCTGGAGTGGGGGAGGACAGGGGTATGGCTACACCTTC	CAWSGGGQGYGYTF
NA	TRBV15	TRBJ2-3	NA	TGTGCCACCAGCCGGACGGGGGGCGGAGATACGCAGTATTTT	CATSRTGGGDTQYF
NA	TRBV5-1	TRBJ2-3	NA	TGCGCCAGCAGCTTGCCGACTAGCACAGATACGCAGTATTTT	CASSLPTSTDTQYF
TRBD1	TRBV2	TRBJ2-7	once	TGTGCCAGCAGTCTAACCGGGACAGGGACATCCGAGCAGTACTTC	CASSLTGTGTSEQYF
TRBD2	TRBV4-1	TRBJ2-1	once	TGCGCCAGCAGCCCTGGAGGAAAGCGGGGGGCTTCCTACAATGAGCAGTTCTTC	CASSPGGKRGASYNEQFF
TRBD1	TRBV5-6	TRBJ1-2	NA	TGTGCCAGCAGCTTGGGTGACAGGGTAAACTATGGCTACACCTTC	CASSLGDRVNYGYTF
TRBD1	TRBV6-1	TRBJ1-2	NA	TGTGCCAGCAGTGAACCGGGACAGGGTACGGGCTACACCTTC	CASSEPGQGTGYTF
NA	TRBV28	TRBJ2-6	NA	TGTGCCAGCACCGTAGGTGCCTTAGCCTCTGGGGCCAACGTCCTGACTTTC	CASTVGALASGANVLTF
TRBD1	TRBV7-9	TRBJ2-7	NA	TGTGCCAGCGGAACAACAGGGGCCTACGAGCAGTACTTC	CASGTTGAYEQYF
TRBD1	TRBV29-1	TRBJ1-1	NA	TGCAGCGTTTGGGGGACAGGCCTCACTGAAGCTTTCTTT	CSVWGTGLTEAFF
NA	TRBV5-4	TRBJ2-7	NA	TGTGCCAGCAGCTTTGACATAAACAACTACGAGCAGTACTTC	CASSFDINNYEQYF
NA	TRBV29-1	TRBJ2-2	NA	TGCAGCGGCGGATTCTCGGGCGGGGAGCTGTTTTTT	CSGGFSGGELFF
TRBD2	TRBV5-1	TRBJ2-7	NA	TGCGCTAGCAGCTTGAATGGCGGGGGGTACTACGAGCAGTACTTC	CASSLNGGGYYEQYF
TRBD1	TRBV6-4	TRBJ2-3	NA	TGTGCCAGCAGTGAGGGACAGGCCACAGATACGCAGTATTTT	CASSEGQATDTQYF
NA	TRBV18	TRBJ1-1	NA	TGTGCCAGCTCACCTCTCTCAGGGCGGACTGAAGCTTTCTTT	CASSPLSGRTEAFF
TRBD2	TRBV14	TRBJ2-7	NA	TGTGCCAGCAGCCAGAGCCTAGCGGGGGAGCAGTACTTC	CASSQSLAGEQYF
TRBD1	TRBV25-1	TRBJ2-3	NA	TGTGCCAGCAGAAGGACAGGGAACACAGATACGCAGTATTTT	CASRRTGNTDTQYF
NA	TRBV18	TRBJ1-3	NA	TGTGCCAGCTCACCAGGAGCGGGGAACACCATATATTTT	CASSPGAGNTIYF
TRBD2	TRBV7-9	TRBJ2-5	NA	TGTGCCAGCAGCTCGGGACTAGCGGGAGGAGTAGAGACCCAGTACTTC	CASSSGLAGGVETQYF
NA	TRBV29-1	TRBJ2-1	NA	TGCAGCGTTGAAGAGGTGTACTATGAGCAGTTCTTC	CSVEEVYYEQFF
NA	TRBV7-3	TRBJ2-7	few	TGTGCCAGCAGCTTACAAGCGGGTAGGGATTACGAGCAGTACTTC	CASSLQAGRDYEQYF
TRBD1	TRBV9	TRBJ2-3	NA	TGTGCCAGCAGGGCCGACAGGGGCGGCGCAGATACGCAGTATTTT	CASRADRGGADTQYF
NA	TRBV7-9	TRBJ1-2	few	TGTGCCAGCAGTCTTTACACCTTC	CASSLYTF
NA	TRBV27	TRBJ1-4	NA	TGTGCCGTATTCTTTAACTTGGACGGACATAATGAAAAACTGTTTTTT	CAVFFNLDGHNEKLFF
TRBD2	TRBV9	TRBJ2-3	NA	TGTGCCAGCAGCGTGACTAGCCGAACAGATACGCAGTATTTT	CASSVTSRTDTQYF
NA	TRBV28	TRBJ1-1	NA	TGTGCCAGCAGTTTAGGAGACAGGCCGAACACTGAAGCTTTCTTT	CASSLGDRPNTEAFF
NA	TRBV7-2	TRBJ2-7	NA	TGTGCCAGCATCCCAACGGGGGCCTACGAGCAGTACTTC	CASIPTGAYEQYF
NA	TRBV9	TRBJ2-2	NA	TGTGCCAGCAGCGAGACGGGAGTAGGAACCGGGGAGCTGTTTTTT	CASSETGVGTGELFF
NA	TRBV6-6	TRBJ1-2	NA	TGTGCCAGCATCGAAGACACCCGCTATGGCTACACCTTC	CASIEDTRYGYTF
TRBD1	TRBV2	TRBJ1-1	NA	TGTGCCAGTGACAGGGCGAGGACTGAAGCTTTCTTT	CASDRARTEAFF
NA	TRBV11-2	TRBJ1-1	NA	TGTGCCAGCAGCTTGGTTCGGGGGAACACTGAAGCTTTCTTT	CASSLVRGNTEAFF
NA	TRBV19	TRBJ1-5	few	TGTGCCAGTAGTCTACCAACAGGGTTGGGCAATCAGCCCCAGCATTTT	CASSLPTGLGNQPQHF
NA	TRBV7-9	TRBJ1-2	NA	TGTGCCAGCAGCCAGGGACTGCTCTATGGCTACACCTTC	CASSQGLLYGYTF
TRBD2	TRBV7-2	TRBJ2-4	NA	TGTGCCAGCAGCTCCAATGGCTCCCCGGGACTAGCGACCCTTCAGTACTTC	CASSSNGSPGLATLQYF
TRBD2	TRBV5-1	TRBJ2-3	NA	TGCGCCAGCAGTTGGGGACTAGCGGACAGCACAGATACGCAGTATTTT	CASSWGLADSTDTQYF
NA	TRBV2	TRBJ1-5	NA	TGTGCCAGCAGGGCTAGTTTACGGACACCGAGCAATCAGCCCCAGCATTTT	CASRASLRTPSNQPQHF
NA	TRBV5-1	TRBJ2-3	few	TGCGCCAGCAGCTCTCCCGGGACTGGAAGACTCACAGATACGCAGTATTTT	CASSSPGTGRLTDTQYF
TRBD1	TRBV6-6	TRBJ1-4	NA	TGTGCCAGCAGTTACCCCGGACAGGGGGACGAAAAACTGTTTTTT	CASSYPGQGDEKLFF
TRBD2	TRBV10-3	TRBJ2-5	NA	TGTGCCACGCGGACTAGCGGGGGTTCAGAGACCCAGTACTTC	CATRTSGGSETQYF
TRBD1	TRBV9	TRBJ2-7	NA	TGTGCCAGCAGCGCCAAGGGACAGGGTCTAAGCGAGCAGTACTTC	CASSAKGQGLSEQYF
TRBD2	TRBV29-1	TRBJ2-5	NA	TGCAGCACCATAGCGGGGATTATTCAAGAGACCCAGTACTTC	CSTIAGIIQETQYF
NA	TRBV6-5	TRBJ2-7	NA	TGTGCCAGCAGTTACTCACTTGGGGCTACCCACGAGCAGTACTTC	CASSYSLGATHEQYF
NA	TRBV27	TRBJ1-1	NA	TGTGCCAGCAGTAACCCGGGGGTGGCTGAAGCTTTCTTT	CASSNPGVAEAFF
NA	TRBV29-1	TRBJ2-3	NA	TGCAGCTCTAAGGGGCTGGCCAGAAATACGCAGTATTTT	CSSKGLARNTQYF
TRBD1	TRBV28	TRBJ1-4	NA	TGTGCCAGCCGTGACAGGGGTGAAAAACTGTTTTTT	CASRDRGEKLFF
TRBD1	TRBV6-5	TRBJ2-7	NA	TGTGCCAGCAGGAGGGACAGTCAAGCTCACGAGCAGTACTTC	CASRRDSQAHEQYF